This entry lists 9 T cell receptor beta chains sequenced from one sample in a study of blood T cell repertoires in COVID-19. The method was immunoSEQ multiplex PCR; TCRdb's version includes in-frame clones alone and lacks a portion of them. Of approximately 210,000 clones in the sample, around 83% are singletons; the top ten hold 2.5% to 3.5%. Source material: peripheral blood. These receptors came from a man over 45 with active or convalescent COVID-19.

The chain recombines TRBV18 with TRBJ2-4; D is undetermined. The CDR3 is 14 amino acids. The germline V gene encodes CDR1 KGHSH and CDR2 LQKENI. V lost 6 bases, J lost 2 bases, and 11 bases lay in between. The CDR3 DNA follows: TGTGCCAGCTCCACGACGGAGTCCAAAAACATTCAGTACTTC. Amino acid sequence: CASSTTESKNIQYF. Filled out from reference TRBV18 and TRBJ2-4, the complete variable domain reads NAGVMQNPRHLVRRRGQEARLRCSPMKGHSHVYWYRQLPEEGLKFMVYLQKENIIDESGMPKERFSAEFPKEGPSILRIQQVVRGDSAAYFCASSTTESKNIQYFGAGTRLSVL.

The rearrangement links TRBV11-3 to TRBJ2-2, with D perhaps matching TRBD1 (5 bases). This CDR3 region has 14 residues. Germline V gene sequence: CDR1 SGHNT, CDR2 YENEEA. The V end lost 2 bases, the J end lost 3 bases, and 7 bases lay between the germline ends. CDR3 amino acids: CASSLQGYTGELFF. The CDR3 nucleotides are TGTGCCAGCAGCTTACAGGGTTACACCGGGGAGCTGTTTTTT.

The chain recombines TRBV5-1 with TRBJ2-3; 12 nucleotides line up with TRBD2. This CDR3 has 15 amino acids. Germline V CDR1 and CDR2: SGHRS, YFSETQ. Trimming at V came to 4 bases and at J to 4 bases, leaving 4 bases not matched to a gene. CDR3 residues: CASSTTSGSADTQYF. The CDR3, as DNA: TGCGCCAGCAGCACGACTAGCGGGAGTGCAGATACGCAGTATTTT. The entire variable domain, with the rest obtained from reference TRBV5-1 and TRBJ2-3, is as follows: KAGVTQTPRYLIKTRGQQVTLSCSPISGHRSVSWYQQTPGQGLQFLFEYFSETQRNKGNFPGRFSGRQFSNSRSEMNVSTLELGDSALYLCASSTTSGSADTQYFGPGTRLTVL.

The sample holds one count of this clone. The gene calls are TRBV27 and TRBJ2-5, with 7 bases fitting TRBD1. This CDR3 spans 16 amino acids. Trimming cost V 6 bases and J 3 bases; bases outside gene matches: 13. Germline V gene sequence: CDR1 MNHEY, CDR2 SMNVEV (reference sequence). The CDR3 region is CASSLSTTGTEETQYF. The CDR3 region has the DNA TGTGCCAGCAGCCTTTCAACTACCGGGACAGAAGAGACCCAGTACTTC.

This chain links TRBV19 with TRBJ2-3, with D possibly being TRBD1 (6 bases). CDR1 is LNHDA, CDR2 SQIVND, per germline (reference sequence). The CDR3 runs 16 residues. V lost 3 bases and J 2 bases, leaving 15 bases between the germline ends. The CDR3 here is CASSIWETGYTDTQYF. The CDR3 DNA follows: TGTGCCAGTAGTATTTGGGAGACAGGATACACAGATACGCAGTATTTT.

The V and J genes are TRBV28 and TRBJ1-2; 9 bases line up with TRBD1. Germline trimming cut 10 bases from V and 7 bases from J; bases unmatched to any gene: 19. Germline V lookup: CDR1 MDHEN, CDR2 SYDVKM. This CDR3 is built from 16 residues. CDR3 in amino acids: CATGKLPPGQGGGYTF. CDR3 coding DNA: TGTGCCACCGGAAAATTACCACCGGGACAGGGTGGTGGCTACACCTTC.

This clone was found a few times. The rearrangement joins TRBV7-9 to TRBJ2-1, with 15 bases lining up with TRBD2. Trimming removed 7 bases from V and 8 bases from J; junction bases left unmatched: 6. The CDR3 is made up of 15 amino acids. Germline V gene data show CDR1 as SEHNR and CDR2 as FQNEAQ (reference sequence). CDR3 protein: CASTRTSGRVDEQFF. CDR3 nucleotides: TGTGCCAGCACCAGGACTAGCGGGAGGGTAGATGAGCAGTTCTTC.

The chain recombines TRBV2 with TRBJ2-5, with TRBD2 as a possible D gene (7 bases). V was cut by 3 bases and J by 2 bases, with 13 bases left in between. Germline V gene lookup returns CDR1 SNHLY and CDR2 FYNNEI. The CDR3 contains 15 residues. CDR3 region: CASSDSGGRQETQYF. CDR3 DNA sequence: TGTGCCAGCAGTGATTCGGGGGGCCGGCAAGAGACCCAGTACTTC.

The chain links TRBV19 to TRBJ1-5, with 12 bases matching TRBD1. J gave up 6 bases and V 4 bases, and 7 bases lay outside the gene matches. The CDR3 loop spans 16 amino acids. Germline lookup yields CDR1 LNHDA and CDR2 SQIVND (reference sequence). CDR3 protein: CASSSGTGGIVQPQHF. The DNA for the CDR3 is TGTGCCAGTAGTAGTGGGACAGGGGGCATCGTTCAGCCCCAGCATTTT.